One and the same sample provided the 9 T cell receptor beta chains below, sequenced in a study of regulatory T cells in long-lasting Graves disease. Time point given: newly diagnosed GD, antithyroid drugs for less than 3 months. PBMC RNA was the source of the TCR library. To make TCR beta libraries, researchers used iRepertoire HTBI primers and Arm-PCR of CDR3 regions. TCRdb called the multiplex PCR reads again in MiXCR, with one record for every CDR3 protein. The sample contains 410,000 or so distinct CDR3 sequences, about 15% of which appear only once. These data were also filed under a second study, of T cells in Graves' hyperthyroidism and ophthalmopathy.

Sequencing was performed on peripheral blood mononuclear cells (PBMCs), taken at new diagnosis, from a patient treated with antithyroid drugs. Receptor source: a woman in her 30s with Graves disease.

In this sample, this clonotype turned up a few times. V is TRBV6-1 and J is TRBJ2-7; 11 bases are shared with TRBD2. There are 19 residues in the CDR3. After removal of 4 bases from V and 0 bases from J, the junction contained 14 bases not matched to a gene. Germline V gene data show CDR1 as MNHNS and CDR2 as SASEGT. The CDR3 DNA sequence: TGTGCCAGCAGTGGGGGACTAGCGGCCCTGTTATCGAGCTCCTACGAGCAGTACTTC. Translation: CASSGGLAALLSSSYEQYF.

There are a few counts of this clonotype. The V and J genes are TRBV14 and TRBJ2-5; 7 bases are shared with TRBD1. Germline lookup yields CDR1 SGHDN and CDR2 FVKESK. The J segment lost 4 bases and the V segment lost 4 bases, leaving 12 bases of the junction unmatched. The CDR3 is made up of 16 amino acids. CDR3 residues: CASSPSSWAGGETQYF. The CDR3, as DNA: TGTGCCAGCAGCCCTTCTTCATGGGCAGGGGGAGAGACCCAGTACTTC.

At least ten counts were recorded for this clonotype. The chain links TRBV6-5 to TRBJ1-5; D remains ambiguous. V was pared by 0 bases and J by 3 bases, with 3 bases between. CDR1 MNHEY and CDR2 SVGAGI come from the germline V gene. This CDR3 is built from 13 residues. The CDR3 loop reads CASSYSINQPQHF. DNA for the CDR3: TGTGCCAGCAGTTACTCGATCAATCAGCCCCAGCATTTT.

With regard to this clonotype: With a far larger clone one base away, a read error is the likely cause. The V and J genes are TRBV20-1 and TRBJ2-3; the match to TRBD2 covers 10 bases. The DNA end lines up better with TRBJ2-1; the J call may be wrong. Germline assignment: CDR1 DFQATT and CDR2 SNEGSKA (reference sequence). The CDR3 is 14 amino acids. This CDR3 reads CGARDGTSDNEQFF. The CDR3, as DNA: TGCGGTGCTAGAGATGGGACTAGCGACAATGAGCAGTTCTTC.

This clonotype was found a few times. This chain uses TRBV28 with TRBJ2-2; D may be TRBD1 (6 bases). The V end lost 8 bases, the J end lost 4 bases, and 17 bases lay between the germline ends. This CDR3 region has 15 residues. CDR1 is MDHEN and CDR2 is SYDVKM in the germline V gene. CDR3 nucleotides: TGTGCCAGCCAAGGGGCAGGGGTGGCCACCGGGGAGCTGTTTTTT. Residues: CASQGAGVATGELFF.

As for this clonotype: Given a much more abundant clone one base away, this may be a read error. The V and J genes are TRBV11-3 and TRBJ2-5; TRBD2 aligns across 13 bases. Near its end, the DNA agrees better with TRBJ2-1, so the J call may be wrong. CDR1 is SGHNT and CDR2 is YENEEA in the germline V gene. This CDR3 has 15 amino acids. CDR3 amino acids: CTSSLGTSGANEQFF. CDR3 nucleotide sequence: TGTACCAGCAGCTTAGGGACTAGCGGGGCCAATGAGCAGTTCTTC.

The chain links TRBV4-2 to TRBJ2-5; 16 nucleotides agree with TRBD2. This CDR3 has 18 amino acids. J lost 3 bases, V lost 0 bases, and 4 bases had no gene match. Germline values: CDR1 LGHNA, CDR2 YNFKEQ. The CDR3 region has the DNA TGTGCCAGCAGCCAAGAAGGGACTAGCGGGAGGGGGGAAGAGACCCAGTACTTC. It translates to CASSQEGTSGRGEETQYF.

The V call is TRBV11-2, the J call TRBJ2-7, with 8 nucleotides matching TRBD2. Germline CDR1 SGHAT, CDR2 FQNNGV. J gave up 1 base and V 3 bases, and 5 bases lay outside the gene matches. The CDR3 runs to 15 residues. The CDR3: CASSFDSGASYEQYF. CDR3 DNA sequence: TGTGCCAGCAGCTTCGATAGCGGGGCATCCTACGAGCAGTACTTC.

The rearrangement joins TRBV27 to TRBJ1-6, with D possibly matching TRBD1 (5 bases). Trimming removed 5 bases from V and 0 bases from J, with 11 bases in between. Germline-derived CDR1 and CDR2 are MNHEY and SMNVEV (reference sequence). The CDR3 consists of 16 residues. The CDR3, as DNA: TGTGCCAGCAGTATTCAGGGCAGCTCCTATAATTCACCCCTCCACTTT. This gives the protein CASSIQGSSYNSPLHF.